Ten or more counts support the clone carrying this T cell receptor (beta chain). This sample is drawn from a study of T cells after yellow fever vaccination. MiXCR, applied by TCRdb to the 5' RACE reads, yields one record per CDR3 protein. This table has about 310,000 distinct CDR3 sequences, roughly 3.5% appearing once. Looked up from germline, CDR1 is MNHEY and CDR2 is SVGAGI. CDR3 length: 17 amino acids. V was clipped by 0 bases and J by 6 bases, with 19 bases between them. The TCR comes from a young man who received the YFV17D yellow fever vaccine. The rearrangement links TRBV6-5 to TRBJ2-3; a weak D match, TRBD2 (5 bases). The material sequenced was PBMCs, taken on the day of the yellow fever booster vaccination. The chain's CDR3 is CASSYSIGTPGGDTQYF. Here the CDR3 DNA reads TGTGCCAGCAGTTACTCTATTGGAACCCCCGGCGGGGATACGCAGTATTTT.